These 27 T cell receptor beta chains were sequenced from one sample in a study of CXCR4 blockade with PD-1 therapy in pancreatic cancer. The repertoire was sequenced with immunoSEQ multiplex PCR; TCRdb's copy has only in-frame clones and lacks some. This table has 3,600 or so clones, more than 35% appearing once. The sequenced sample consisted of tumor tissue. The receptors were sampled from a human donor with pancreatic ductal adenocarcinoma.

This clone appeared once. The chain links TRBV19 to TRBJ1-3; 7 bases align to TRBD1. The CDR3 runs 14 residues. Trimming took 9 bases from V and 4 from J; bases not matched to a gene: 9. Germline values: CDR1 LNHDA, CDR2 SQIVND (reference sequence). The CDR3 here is CASWNRGLGNTIYF. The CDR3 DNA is TGTGCCAGCTGGAACAGGGGATTGGGAAACACCATATATTTT. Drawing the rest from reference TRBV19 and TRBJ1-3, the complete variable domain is DGGITQSPKYLFRKEGQNVTLSCEQNLNHDAMYWYRQDPGQGLRLIYYSQIVNDFQKGDIAEGYSVSREKKESFPLTVTSAQKNPTAFYLCASWNRGLGNTIYFGEGSWLTVV.

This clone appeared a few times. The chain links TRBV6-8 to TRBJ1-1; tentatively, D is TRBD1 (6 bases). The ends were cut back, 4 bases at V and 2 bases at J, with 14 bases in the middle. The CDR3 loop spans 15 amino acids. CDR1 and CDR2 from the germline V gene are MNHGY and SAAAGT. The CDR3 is CASSSSQGTNTEAFF. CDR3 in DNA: TGTGCCAGCAGTTCCTCTCAGGGGACCAACACTGAAGCTTTCTTT.

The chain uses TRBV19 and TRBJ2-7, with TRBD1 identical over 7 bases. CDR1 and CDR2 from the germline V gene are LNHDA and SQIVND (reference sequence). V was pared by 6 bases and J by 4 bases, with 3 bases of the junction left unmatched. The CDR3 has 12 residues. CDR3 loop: CASRGQPYEQYF. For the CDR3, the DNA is TGTGCCAGTAGGGGACAGCCTTACGAGCAGTACTTC.

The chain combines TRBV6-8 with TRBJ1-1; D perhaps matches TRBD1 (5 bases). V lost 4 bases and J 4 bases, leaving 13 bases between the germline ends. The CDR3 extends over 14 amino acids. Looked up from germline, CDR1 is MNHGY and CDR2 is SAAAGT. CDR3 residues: CASSLILGVTEAFF. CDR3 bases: TGTGCCAGCAGTTTGATATTGGGGGTCACTGAAGCTTTCTTT.

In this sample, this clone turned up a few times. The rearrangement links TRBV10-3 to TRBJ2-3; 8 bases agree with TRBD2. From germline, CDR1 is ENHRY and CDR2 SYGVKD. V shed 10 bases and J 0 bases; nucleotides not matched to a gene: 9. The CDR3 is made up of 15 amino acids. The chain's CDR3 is CASFKRGPSTDTQYF. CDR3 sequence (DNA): TGTGCCAGCTTCAAGCGGGGGCCTAGCACAGATACGCAGTATTTT.

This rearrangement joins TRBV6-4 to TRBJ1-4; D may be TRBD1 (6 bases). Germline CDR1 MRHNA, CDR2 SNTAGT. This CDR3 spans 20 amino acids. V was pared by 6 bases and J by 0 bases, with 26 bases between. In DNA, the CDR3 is TGTGCCAGCAGCCCTCCTAGCGGACAGTCCCATTGGGCAACTAATGAAAAACTGTTTTTT. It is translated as CASSPPSGQSHWATNEKLFF.

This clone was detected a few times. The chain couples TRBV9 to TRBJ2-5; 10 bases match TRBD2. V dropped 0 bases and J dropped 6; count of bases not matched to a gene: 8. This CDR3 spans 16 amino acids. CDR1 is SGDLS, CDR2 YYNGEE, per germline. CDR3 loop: CASSVDRRTSGKTQYF. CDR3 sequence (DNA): TGTGCCAGCAGCGTAGACCGGAGGACTAGCGGAAAGACCCAGTACTTC.

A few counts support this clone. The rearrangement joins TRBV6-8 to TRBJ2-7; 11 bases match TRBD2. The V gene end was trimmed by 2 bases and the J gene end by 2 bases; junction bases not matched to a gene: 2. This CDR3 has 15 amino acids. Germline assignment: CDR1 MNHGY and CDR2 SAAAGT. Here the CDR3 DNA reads TGTGCCAGCAGTTACGCTAGCGGGGGGACCTACGAGCAGTACTTC. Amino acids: CASSYASGGTYEQYF.

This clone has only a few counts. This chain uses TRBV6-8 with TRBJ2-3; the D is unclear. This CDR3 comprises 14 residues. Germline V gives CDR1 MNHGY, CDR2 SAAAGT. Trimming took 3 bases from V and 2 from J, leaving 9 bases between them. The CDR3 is CASSYLSNTDTQYF. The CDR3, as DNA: TGTGCCAGCAGTTATCTCTCGAACACAGATACGCAGTATTTT.

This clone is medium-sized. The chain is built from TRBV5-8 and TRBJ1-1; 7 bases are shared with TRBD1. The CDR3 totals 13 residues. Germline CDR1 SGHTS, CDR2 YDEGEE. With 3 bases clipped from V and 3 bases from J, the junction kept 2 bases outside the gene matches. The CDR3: CASSSTGDTEAFF. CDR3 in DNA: TGTGCCAGCAGCTCCACAGGGGACACTGAAGCTTTCTTT.

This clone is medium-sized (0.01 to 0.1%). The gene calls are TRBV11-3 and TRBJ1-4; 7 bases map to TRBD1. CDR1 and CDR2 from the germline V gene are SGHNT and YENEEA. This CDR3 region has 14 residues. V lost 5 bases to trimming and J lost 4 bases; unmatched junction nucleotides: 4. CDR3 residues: CASSPGQSNEKLFF. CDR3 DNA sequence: TGTGCCAGCAGCCCGGGACAGAGTAATGAAAAACTGTTTTTT.

This CDR3 is CAWSSQAGTGAHF. The CDR3 bases are TGTGCCTGGAGTTCTCAGGCCGGGACAGGCGCCCACTTT. The rearrangement links TRBV30 to TRBJ1-6; 8 positions match TRBD1. CDR1 is GTSNPN, CDR2 SVGIG, per germline (reference sequence). The CDR3 has 13 amino acids. V dropped 2 bases and J dropped 18; count of bases not matched to a gene: 12.

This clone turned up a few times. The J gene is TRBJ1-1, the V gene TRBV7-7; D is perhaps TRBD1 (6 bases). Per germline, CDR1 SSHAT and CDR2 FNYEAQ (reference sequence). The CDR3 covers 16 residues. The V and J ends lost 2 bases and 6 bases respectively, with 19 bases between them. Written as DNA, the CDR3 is TGTGCCAGCAGCTTAATCTATGGGGGCAAGGGCCCTGAAGCTTTCTTT. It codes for CASSLIYGGKGPEAFF.

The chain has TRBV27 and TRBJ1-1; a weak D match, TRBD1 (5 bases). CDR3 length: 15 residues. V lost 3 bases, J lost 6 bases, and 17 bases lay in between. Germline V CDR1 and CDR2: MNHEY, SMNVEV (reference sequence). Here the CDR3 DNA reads TGTGCCAGCAGTTTTGGTAATAGGGGATCCCCTGAAGCTTTCTTT. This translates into CASSFGNRGSPEAFF.

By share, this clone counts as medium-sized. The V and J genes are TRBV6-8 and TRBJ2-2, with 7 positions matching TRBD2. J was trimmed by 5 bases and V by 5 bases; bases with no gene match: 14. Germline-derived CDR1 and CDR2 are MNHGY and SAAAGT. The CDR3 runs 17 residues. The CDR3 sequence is CASSNYPGTISTGELFF. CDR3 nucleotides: TGTGCCAGCAGTAACTATCCCGGGACTATTTCAACCGGGGAGCTGTTTTTT.

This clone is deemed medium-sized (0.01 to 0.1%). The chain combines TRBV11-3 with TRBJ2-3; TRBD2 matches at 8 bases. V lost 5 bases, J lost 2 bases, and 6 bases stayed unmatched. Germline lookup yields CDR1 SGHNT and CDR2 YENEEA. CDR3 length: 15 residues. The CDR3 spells CASSRVAGNTDTQYF. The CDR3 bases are TGTGCCAGCAGCCGAGTAGCGGGGAACACAGATACGCAGTATTTT.

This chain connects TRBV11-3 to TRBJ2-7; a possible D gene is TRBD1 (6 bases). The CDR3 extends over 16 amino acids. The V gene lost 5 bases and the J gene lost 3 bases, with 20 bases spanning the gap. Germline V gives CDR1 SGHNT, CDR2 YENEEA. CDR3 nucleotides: TGTGCCAGCAGCGTGCTACAGGGTAGGAGAGACTACGAGCAGTACTTC. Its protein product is CASSVLQGRRDYEQYF.

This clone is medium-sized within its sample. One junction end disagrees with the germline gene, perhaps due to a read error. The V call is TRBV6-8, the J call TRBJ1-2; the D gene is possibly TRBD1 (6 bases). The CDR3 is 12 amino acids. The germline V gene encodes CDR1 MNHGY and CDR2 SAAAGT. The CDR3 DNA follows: TGTGCCATCAGTTTATCAGGGGATGGCTACACCTTC. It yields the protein CAISLSGDGYTF.

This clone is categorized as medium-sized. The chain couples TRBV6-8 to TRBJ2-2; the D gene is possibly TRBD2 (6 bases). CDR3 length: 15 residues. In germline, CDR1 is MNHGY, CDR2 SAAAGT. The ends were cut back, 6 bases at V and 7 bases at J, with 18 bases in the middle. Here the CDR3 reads CASRGLAIRNGELFF. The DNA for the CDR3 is TGTGCCAGCAGAGGCCTAGCGATCCGTAACGGGGAGCTGTTTTTT.

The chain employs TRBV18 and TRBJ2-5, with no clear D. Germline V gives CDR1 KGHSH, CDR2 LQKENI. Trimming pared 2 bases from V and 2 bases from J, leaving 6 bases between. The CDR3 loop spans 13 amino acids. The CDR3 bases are TGTGCCAGCTCACCAGCACTACAAGAGACCCAGTACTTC. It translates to CASSPALQETQYF.

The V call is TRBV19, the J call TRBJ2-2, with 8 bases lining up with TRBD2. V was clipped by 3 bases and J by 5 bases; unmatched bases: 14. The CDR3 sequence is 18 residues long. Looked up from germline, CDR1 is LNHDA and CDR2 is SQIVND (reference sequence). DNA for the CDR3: TGTGCCAGTAGTATTTATGTCCCTAATAGCGGGGCAACCGGGGAGCTGTTTTTT. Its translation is CASSIYVPNSGATGELFF. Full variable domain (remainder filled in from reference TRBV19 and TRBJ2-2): DGGITQSPKYLFRKEGQNVTLSCEQNLNHDAMYWYRQDPGQGLRLIYYSQIVNDFQKGDIAEGYSVSREKKESFPLTVTSAQKNPTAFYLCASSIYVPNSGATGELFFGEGSRLTVL.

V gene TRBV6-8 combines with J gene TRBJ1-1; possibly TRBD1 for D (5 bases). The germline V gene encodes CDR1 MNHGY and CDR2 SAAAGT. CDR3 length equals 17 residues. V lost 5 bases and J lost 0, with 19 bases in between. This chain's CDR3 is CASSPRAVGLMNTEAFF. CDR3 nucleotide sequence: TGTGCCAGCAGTCCACGGGCCGTGGGGCTGATGAACACTGAAGCTTTCTTT.

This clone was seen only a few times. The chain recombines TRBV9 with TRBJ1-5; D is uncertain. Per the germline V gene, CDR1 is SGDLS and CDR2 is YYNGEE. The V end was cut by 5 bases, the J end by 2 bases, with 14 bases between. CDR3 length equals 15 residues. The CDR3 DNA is TGTGCCAGCAGTGAAGATGGGCTTGGCAATCAGCCCCAGCATTTT. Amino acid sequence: CASSEDGLGNQPQHF. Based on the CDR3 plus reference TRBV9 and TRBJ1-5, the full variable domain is DSGVTQTPKHLITATGQRVTLRCSPRSGDLSVYWYQQSLDQGLQFLIQYYNGEERAKGNILERFSAQQFPDLHSELNLSSLELGDSALYFCASSEDGLGNQPQHFGDGTRLSIL.

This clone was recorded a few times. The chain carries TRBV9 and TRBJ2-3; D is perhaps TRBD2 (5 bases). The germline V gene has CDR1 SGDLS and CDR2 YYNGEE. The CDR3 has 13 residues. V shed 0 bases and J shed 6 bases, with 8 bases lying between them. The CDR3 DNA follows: TGTGCCAGCAGCGTAGGCGGGTCGGATACGCAGTATTTT. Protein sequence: CASSVGGSDTQYF.

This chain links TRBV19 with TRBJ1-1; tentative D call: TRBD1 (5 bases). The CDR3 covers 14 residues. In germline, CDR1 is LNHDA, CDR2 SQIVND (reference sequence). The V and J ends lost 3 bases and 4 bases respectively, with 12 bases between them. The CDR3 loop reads CASSISRVGTEAFF. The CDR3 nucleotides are TGTGCCAGTAGTATTTCCAGGGTAGGCACTGAAGCTTTCTTT.

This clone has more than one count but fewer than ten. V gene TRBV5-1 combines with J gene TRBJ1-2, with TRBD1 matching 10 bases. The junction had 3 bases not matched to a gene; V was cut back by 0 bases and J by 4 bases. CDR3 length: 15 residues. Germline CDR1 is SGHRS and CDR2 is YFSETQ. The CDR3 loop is CASSLGGTGAYGYTF. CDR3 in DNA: TGCGCCAGCAGCTTGGGTGGGACAGGGGCCTATGGCTACACCTTC.

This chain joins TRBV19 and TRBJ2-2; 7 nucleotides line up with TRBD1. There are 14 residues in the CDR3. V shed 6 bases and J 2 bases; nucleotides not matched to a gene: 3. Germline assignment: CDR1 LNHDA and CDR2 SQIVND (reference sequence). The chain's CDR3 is CASRRDRNTGELFF. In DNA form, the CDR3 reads TGTGCCAGTAGACGGGACAGAAACACCGGGGAGCTGTTTTTT.